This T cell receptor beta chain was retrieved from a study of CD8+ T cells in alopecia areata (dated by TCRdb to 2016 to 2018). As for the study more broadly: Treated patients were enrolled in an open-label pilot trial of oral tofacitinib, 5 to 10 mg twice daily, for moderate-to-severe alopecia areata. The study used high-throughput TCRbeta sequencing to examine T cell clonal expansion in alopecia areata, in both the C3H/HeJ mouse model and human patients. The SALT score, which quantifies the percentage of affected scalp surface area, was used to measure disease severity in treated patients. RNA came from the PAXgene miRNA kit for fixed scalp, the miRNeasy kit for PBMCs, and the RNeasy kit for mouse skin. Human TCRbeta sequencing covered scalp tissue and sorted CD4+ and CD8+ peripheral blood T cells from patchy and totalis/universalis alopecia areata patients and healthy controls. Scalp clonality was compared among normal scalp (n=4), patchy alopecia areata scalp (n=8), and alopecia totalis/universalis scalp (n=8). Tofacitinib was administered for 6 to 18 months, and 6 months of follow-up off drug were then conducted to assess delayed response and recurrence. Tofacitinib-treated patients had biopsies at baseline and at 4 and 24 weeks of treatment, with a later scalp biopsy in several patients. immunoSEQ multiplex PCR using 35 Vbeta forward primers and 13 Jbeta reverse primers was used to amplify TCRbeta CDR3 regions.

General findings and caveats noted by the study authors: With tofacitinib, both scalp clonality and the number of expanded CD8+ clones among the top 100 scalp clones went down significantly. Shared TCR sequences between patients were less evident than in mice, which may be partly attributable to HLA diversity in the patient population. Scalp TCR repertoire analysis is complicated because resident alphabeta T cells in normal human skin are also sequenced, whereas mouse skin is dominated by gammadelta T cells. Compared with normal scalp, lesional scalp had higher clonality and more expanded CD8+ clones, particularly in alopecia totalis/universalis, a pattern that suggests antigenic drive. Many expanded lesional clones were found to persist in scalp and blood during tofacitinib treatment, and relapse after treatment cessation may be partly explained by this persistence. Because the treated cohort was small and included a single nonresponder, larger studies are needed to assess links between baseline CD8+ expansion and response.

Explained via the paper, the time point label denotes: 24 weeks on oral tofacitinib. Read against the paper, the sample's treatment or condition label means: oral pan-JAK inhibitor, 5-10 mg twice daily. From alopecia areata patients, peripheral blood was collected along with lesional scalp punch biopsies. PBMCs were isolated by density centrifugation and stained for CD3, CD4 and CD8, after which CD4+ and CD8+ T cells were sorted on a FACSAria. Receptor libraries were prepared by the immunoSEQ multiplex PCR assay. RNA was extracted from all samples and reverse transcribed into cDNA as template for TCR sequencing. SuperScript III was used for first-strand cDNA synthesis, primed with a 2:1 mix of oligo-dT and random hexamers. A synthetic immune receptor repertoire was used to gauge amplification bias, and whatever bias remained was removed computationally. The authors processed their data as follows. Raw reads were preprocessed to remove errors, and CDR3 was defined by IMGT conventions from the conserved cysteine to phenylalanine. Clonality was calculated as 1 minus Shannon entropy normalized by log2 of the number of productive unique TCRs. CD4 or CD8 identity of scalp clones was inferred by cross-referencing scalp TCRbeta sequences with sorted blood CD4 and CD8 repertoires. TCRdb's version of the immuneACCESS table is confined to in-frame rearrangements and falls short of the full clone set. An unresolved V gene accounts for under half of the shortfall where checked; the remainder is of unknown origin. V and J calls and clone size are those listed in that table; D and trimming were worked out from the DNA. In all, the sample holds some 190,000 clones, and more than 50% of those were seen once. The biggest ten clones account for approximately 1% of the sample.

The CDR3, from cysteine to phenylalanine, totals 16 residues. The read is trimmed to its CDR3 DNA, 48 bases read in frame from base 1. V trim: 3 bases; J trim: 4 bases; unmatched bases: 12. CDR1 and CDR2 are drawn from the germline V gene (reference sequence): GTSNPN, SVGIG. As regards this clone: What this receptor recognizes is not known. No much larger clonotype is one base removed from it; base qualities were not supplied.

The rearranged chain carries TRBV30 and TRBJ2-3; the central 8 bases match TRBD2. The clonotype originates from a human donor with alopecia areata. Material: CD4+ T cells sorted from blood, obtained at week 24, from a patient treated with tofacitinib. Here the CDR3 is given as CAWRPGLAGNADTQYF. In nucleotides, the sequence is TGTGCCTGGAGACCCGGACTAGCCGGGAATGCAGATACGCAGTATTTT.